These 7 T cell receptor beta chains came from one sample sequenced in a study of post-analysis software for immune sequencing data. Broader study findings: When patients were compared with controls, a handful of TRBV segments were more frequent, TRBV5-6, TRBV5-1 and TRBV20-1 among them.

These receptors have no known antigen. The authors incorporated unique molecular identifiers into the TCR beta cDNA libraries. MiXCR was run by TCRdb on the PCR reads, yielding one entry per CDR3 protein. Of 650,000 to 900,000 distinct CDR3 sequences listed, just over 45% are singletons. The sequenced sample was blood. These receptors were obtained from a girl under 18 with multiple sclerosis.

V gene TRBV2 combines with J gene TRBJ2-7; TRBD1 agrees at 7 bases. V lost 9 bases and J lost 0; bases outside the gene matches: 5. The CDR3 loop spans 13 amino acids. The germline gives CDR1 SNHLY, CDR2 FYNNEI. As DNA, the CDR3 is TGTGCCAGTGAGACAGGGAGCTCCTACGAGCAGTACTTC. Amino acids: CASETGSSYEQYF.

This clonotype was seen many times. J is TRBJ2-1 and V is TRBV4-2; D is possibly TRBD2 (7 bases). V lost 0 bases and J lost 3, with 12 bases in between. Germline CDR1 reads LGHNA; CDR2 reads YNFKEQ. This CDR3 is built from 16 residues. CDR3 residues: CASSQEEGEGYNEQFF. The CDR3 DNA is TGTGCCAGCAGCCAAGAAGAGGGGGAGGGCTACAATGAGCAGTTCTTC.

This clonotype was counted between two and nine times. V and J are TRBV7-2 and TRBJ2-4, with 7 bases aligning to TRBD1. V lost 1 base, J lost 9 bases, and 9 bases stayed unmatched. Germline V lookup: CDR1 SGHTA, CDR2 FQGNSA. CDR3 length: 15 residues. CDR3 in amino acids: CASSLVQGRTPIQYF. In DNA, the CDR3 is TGTGCCAGCAGCTTAGTACAGGGGCGAACCCCCATTCAGTACTTC.

This sequence joins TRBV25-1 and TRBJ1-2; D perhaps matches TRBD1 (5 bases). This CDR3 has 14 amino acids. With 2 bases removed from V and 2 bases from J, the gap between germline ends came to 9 bases. Germline V gene sequence: CDR1 MGHDK, CDR2 SYGVNS. CDR3 sequence reads: CASSEVGTNYGYTF. The CDR3 DNA sequence: TGTGCCAGCAGTGAAGTAGGGACGAACTATGGCTACACCTTC.

J is TRBJ2-1 and V is TRBV7-3; 14 nucleotides agree with TRBD2. With V trimmed by 0 bases and J by 5 bases, 6 bases remained unmatched. The CDR3 runs to 18 residues. Per germline, CDR1 SGHTA and CDR2 FQGTGA. As DNA, the CDR3 is TGTGCCAGCAGCTTAACCCCGACTAGCGGGAGGGCCAACAATGAGCAGTTCTTC. This gives the protein CASSLTPTSGRANNEQFF. Looking up the rest from reference TRBV7-3 and TRBJ2-1 gives the full variable domain: GAGVSQTPSNKVTEKGKYVELRCDPISGHTALYWYRQSLGQGPEFLIYFQGTGAADDSGLPNDRFFAVRPEGSVSTLKIQRTERGDSAVYLCASSLTPTSGRANNEQFFGPGTRLTVL.

This clonotype was detected a few times. The rearrangement joins TRBV20-1 to TRBJ2-1; 8 bases are shared with TRBD2. Trimming removed 3 bases from V and 5 bases from J; junction bases left unmatched: 9. The CDR3 has 15 amino acids. In germline, CDR1 is DFQATT, CDR2 SNEGSKA (reference sequence). The chain's CDR3 is CSARFVGGRNNEQFF. CDR3 in DNA: TGCAGTGCTAGGTTTGTAGGCGGGAGGAACAATGAGCAGTTCTTC.

The J gene is TRBJ2-4, the V gene TRBV7-9; D not resolved. Trimming took off 5 bases at V and 15 bases at J, with 17 bases between the two ends. In germline, CDR1 is SEHNR, CDR2 FQNEAQ (reference sequence). This CDR3 is built from 12 residues. CDR3 in amino acids: CASSNSGWIGYF. In nucleotides, the CDR3 is TGTGCCAGCAGCAACAGTGGGTGGATTGGGTACTTC.